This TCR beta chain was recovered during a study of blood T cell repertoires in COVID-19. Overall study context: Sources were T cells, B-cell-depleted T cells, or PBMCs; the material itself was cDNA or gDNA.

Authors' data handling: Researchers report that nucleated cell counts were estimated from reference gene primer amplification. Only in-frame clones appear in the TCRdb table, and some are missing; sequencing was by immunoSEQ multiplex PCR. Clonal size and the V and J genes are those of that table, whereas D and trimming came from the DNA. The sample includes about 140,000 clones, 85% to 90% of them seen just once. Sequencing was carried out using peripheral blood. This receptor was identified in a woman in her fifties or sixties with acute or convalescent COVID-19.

The CDR3 sequence: CASSEEPHPGLAGRETQYF. In nucleotides, the CDR3 is TGTGCCAGCAGTGAGGAACCGCACCCCGGACTAGCCGGAAGAGAGACCCAGTACTTC. The V and J genes are TRBV6-1 and TRBJ2-5; the match to TRBD2 covers 8 bases. CDR1 and CDR2 from the germline V gene are MNHNS and SASEGT. CDR3 length: 19 amino acids. The J segment lost 4 bases and the V segment lost 3 bases, leaving 19 bases of the junction unmatched.